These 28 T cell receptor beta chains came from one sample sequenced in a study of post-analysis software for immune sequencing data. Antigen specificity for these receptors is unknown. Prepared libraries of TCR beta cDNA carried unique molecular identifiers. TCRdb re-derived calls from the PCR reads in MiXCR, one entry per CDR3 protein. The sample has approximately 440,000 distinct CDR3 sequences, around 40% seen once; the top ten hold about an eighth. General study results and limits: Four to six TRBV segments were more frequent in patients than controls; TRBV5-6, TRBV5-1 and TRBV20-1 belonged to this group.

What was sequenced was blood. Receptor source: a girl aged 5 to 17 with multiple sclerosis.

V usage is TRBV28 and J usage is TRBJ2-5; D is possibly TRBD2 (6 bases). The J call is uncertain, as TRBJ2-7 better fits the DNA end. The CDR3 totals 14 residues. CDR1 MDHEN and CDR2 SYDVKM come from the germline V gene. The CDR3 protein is CASSLNLGGDEQYF. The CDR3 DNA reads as TGTGCCAGCAGTTTGAATCTCGGGGGAGACGAGCAGTACTTC.

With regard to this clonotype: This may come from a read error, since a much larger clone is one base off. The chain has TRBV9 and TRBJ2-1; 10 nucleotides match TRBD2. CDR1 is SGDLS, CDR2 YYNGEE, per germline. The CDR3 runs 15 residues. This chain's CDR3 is CASSVLAGGNNGQFF. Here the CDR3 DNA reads TGTGCCAGCAGCGTTTTAGCGGGAGGTAACAATGGGCAGTTCTTC.

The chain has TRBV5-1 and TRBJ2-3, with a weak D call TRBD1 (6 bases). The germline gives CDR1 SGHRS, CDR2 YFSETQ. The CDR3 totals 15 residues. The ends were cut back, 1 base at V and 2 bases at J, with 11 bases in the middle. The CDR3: CASSLNRQDTDTQYF. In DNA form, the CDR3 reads TGCGCCAGCAGCTTGAATCGACAGGACACAGATACGCAGTATTTT.

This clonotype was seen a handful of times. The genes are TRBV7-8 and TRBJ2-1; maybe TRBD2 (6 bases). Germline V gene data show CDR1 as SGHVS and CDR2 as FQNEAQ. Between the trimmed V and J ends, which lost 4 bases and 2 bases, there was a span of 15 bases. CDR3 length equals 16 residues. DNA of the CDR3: TGTGCCAGCAGCTCTTTAGCGGAACAGACCTACAATGAGCAGTTCTTC. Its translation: CASSSLAEQTYNEQFF.

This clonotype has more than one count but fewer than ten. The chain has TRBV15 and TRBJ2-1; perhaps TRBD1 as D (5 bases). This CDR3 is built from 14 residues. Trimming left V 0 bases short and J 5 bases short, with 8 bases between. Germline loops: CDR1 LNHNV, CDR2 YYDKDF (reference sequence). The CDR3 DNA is TGTGCCACCAGCAGAGATCCAGGGAACAATGAGCAGTTCTTC. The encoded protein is CATSRDPGNNEQFF.

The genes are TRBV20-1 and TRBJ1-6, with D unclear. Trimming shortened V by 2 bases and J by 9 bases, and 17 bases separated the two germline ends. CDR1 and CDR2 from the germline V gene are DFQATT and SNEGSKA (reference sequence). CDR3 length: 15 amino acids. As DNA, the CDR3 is TGCAGTGCTAGATGGGTTGGGAAATCGGGTTCACCCCTCCACTTT. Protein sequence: CSARWVGKSGSPLHF.

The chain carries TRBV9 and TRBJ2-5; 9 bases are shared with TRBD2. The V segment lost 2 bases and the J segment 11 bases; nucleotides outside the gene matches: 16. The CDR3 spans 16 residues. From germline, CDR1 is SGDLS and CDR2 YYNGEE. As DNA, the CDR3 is TGTGCCAGCAGCGTCGGGGCGGGAGGGCCGGTTGGTGAGCAGTACTTC. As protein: CASSVGAGGPVGEQYF.

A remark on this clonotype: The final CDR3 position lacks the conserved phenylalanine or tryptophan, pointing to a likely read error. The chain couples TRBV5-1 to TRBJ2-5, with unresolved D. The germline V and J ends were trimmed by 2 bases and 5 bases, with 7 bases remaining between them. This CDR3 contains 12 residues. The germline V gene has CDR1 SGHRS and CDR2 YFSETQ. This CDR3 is CASSFDTETQYY. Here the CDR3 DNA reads TGCGCCAGCAGCTTCGACACGGAGACCCAGTACTAC.

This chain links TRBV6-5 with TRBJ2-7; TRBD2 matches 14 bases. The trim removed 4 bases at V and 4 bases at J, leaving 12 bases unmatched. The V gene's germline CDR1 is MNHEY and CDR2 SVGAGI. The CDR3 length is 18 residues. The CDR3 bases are TGTGCCAGCAGTTCGGGACTAGCGGGAGTAGTAGGCGAGTACGAGCAGTACTTC. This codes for CASSSGLAGVVGEYEQYF.

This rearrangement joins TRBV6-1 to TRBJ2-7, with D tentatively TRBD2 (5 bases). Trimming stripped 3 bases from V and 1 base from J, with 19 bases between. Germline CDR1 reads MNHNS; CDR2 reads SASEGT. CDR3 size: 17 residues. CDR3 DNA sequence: TGTGCCAGCAGTGATCCGGCTGGGAGTCAAGGGTCCTACGAGCAGTACTTC. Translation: CASSDPAGSQGSYEQYF.

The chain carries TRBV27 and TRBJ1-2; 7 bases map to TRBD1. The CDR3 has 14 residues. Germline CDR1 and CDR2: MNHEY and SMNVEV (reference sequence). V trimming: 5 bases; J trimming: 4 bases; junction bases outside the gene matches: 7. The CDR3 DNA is TGTGCCAGCAGTCTCCACAGGGGCGGCTATGGCTACACCTTC. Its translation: CASSLHRGGYGYTF.

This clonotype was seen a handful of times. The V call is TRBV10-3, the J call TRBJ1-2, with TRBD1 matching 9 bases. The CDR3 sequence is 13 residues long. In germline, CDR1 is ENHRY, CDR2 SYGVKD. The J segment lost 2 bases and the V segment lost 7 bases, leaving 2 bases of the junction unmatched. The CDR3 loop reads CAITGTGNYGYTF. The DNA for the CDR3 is TGTGCCATCACCGGGACAGGGAACTATGGCTACACCTTC.

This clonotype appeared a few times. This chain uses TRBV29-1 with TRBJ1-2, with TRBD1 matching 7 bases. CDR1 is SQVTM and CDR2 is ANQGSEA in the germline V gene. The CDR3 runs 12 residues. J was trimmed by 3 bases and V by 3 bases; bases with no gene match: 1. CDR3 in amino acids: CSVEGQHYGYTF. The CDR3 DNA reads TGCAGCGTTGAGGGACAGCACTATGGCTACACCTTC.

CDR3 coding DNA: TGTGCCAGCAGTAGTATAACGGGAGGACCCAATGAGCAGTTCTTC. This translates into CASSSITGGPNEQFF. The chain combines TRBV6-4 with TRBJ2-1; 7 bases match TRBD2. Per the germline V gene, CDR1 is MRHNA and CDR2 is SNTAGT. This CDR3 has 15 residues. V shed 5 bases and J 6 bases; nucleotides not matched to a gene: 10.

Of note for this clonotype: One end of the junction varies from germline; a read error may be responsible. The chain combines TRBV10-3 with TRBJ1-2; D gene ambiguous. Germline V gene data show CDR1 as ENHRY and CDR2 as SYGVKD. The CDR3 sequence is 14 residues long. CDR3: CAISGSFPNYDYTF. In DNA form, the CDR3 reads TGTGCCATCAGTGGGTCCTTTCCTAACTATGACTACACCTTC.

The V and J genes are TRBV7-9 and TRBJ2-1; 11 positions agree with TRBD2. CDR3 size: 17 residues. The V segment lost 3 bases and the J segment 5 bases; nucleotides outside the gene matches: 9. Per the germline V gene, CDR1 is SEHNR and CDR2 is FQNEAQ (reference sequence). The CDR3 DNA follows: TGTGCCAGCAGCTTTGGGACTAGCGGTCAACTAAACAATGAGCAGTTCTTC. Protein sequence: CASSFGTSGQLNNEQFF.

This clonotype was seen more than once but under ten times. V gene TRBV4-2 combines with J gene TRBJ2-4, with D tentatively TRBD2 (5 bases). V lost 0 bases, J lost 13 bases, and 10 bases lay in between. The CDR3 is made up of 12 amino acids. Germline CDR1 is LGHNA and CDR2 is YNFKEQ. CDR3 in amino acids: CASSQDFGEQYF. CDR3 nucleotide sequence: TGTGCCAGCAGCCAAGATTTCGGGGAGCAGTACTTC.

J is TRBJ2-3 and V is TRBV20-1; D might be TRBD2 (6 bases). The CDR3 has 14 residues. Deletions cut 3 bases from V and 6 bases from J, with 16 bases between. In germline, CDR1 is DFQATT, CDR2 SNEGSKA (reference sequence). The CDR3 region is CSASLDEGLDTQYF. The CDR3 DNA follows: TGCAGTGCTAGCCTGGACGAGGGACTCGATACGCAGTATTTT.

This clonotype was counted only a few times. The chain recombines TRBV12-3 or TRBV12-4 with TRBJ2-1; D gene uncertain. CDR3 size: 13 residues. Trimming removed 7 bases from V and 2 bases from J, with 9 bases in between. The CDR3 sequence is CASKLETYNEQFF. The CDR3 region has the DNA TGTGCCAGCAAACTCGAAACCTACAATGAGCAGTTCTTC.

The CDR3 DNA sequence: TGTGCCAGCGGAGAGGGAGGGCCATCGTCAGATACGCAGTATTTT. Its translation: CASGEGGPSSDTQYF. This chain links TRBV27 with TRBJ2-3; 7 nucleotides match TRBD2. V was clipped by 8 bases and J by 4 bases; unmatched bases: 12. Per the germline V gene, CDR1 is MNHEY and CDR2 is SMNVEV (reference sequence). This CDR3 comprises 15 residues.

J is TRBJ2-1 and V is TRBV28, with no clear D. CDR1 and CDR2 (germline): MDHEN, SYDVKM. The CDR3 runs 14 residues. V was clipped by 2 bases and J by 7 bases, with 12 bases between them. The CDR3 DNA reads TGTGCCAGCAGTTTAACCAGGTTGGTAAATGAGCAGTTCTTC. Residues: CASSLTRLVNEQFF.

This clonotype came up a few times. CDR3 in amino acids: CSVDSGYEQYF. CDR3 DNA sequence: TGCAGCGTTGATTCGGGGTACGAGCAGTACTTC. The J gene is TRBJ2-7, the V gene TRBV29-1; D may be TRBD2 (5 bases). V was shortened by 3 bases and J by 4 bases, with 7 bases between the two germline ends. Germline V gives CDR1 SQVTM, CDR2 ANQGSEA. CDR3 length: 11 residues.

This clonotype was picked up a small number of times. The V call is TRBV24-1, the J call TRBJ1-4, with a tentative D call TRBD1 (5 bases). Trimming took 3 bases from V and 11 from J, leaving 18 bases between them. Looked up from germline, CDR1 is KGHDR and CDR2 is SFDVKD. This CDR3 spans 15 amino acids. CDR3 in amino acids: CATSDPGDGGLKLFF. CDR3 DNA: TGTGCCACCAGTGATCCCGGGGACGGTGGACTTAAACTGTTTTTT.

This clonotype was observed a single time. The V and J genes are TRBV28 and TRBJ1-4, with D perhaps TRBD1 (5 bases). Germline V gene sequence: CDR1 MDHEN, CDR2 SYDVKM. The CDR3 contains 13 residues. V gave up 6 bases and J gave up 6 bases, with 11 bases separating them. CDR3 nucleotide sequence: TGTGCCAGCAGGGCCCAAGGGGATGAAAAACTGTTTTTT. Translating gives CASRAQGDEKLFF.

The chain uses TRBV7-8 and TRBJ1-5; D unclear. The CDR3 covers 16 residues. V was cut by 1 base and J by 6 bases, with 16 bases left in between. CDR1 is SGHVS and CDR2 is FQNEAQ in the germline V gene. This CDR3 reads CASSLGWQVHGQPQHF. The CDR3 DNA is TGTGCCAGCAGCTTAGGGTGGCAGGTTCATGGTCAGCCCCAGCATTTT. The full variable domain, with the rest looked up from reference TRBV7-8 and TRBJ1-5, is GAGVSQSPRYKVAKRGQDVALRCDPISGHVSLFWYQQALGQGPEFLTYFQNEAQLDKSGLPSDRFFAERPEGSVSTLKIQRTQQEDSAVYLCASSLGWQVHGQPQHFGDGTRLSIL.

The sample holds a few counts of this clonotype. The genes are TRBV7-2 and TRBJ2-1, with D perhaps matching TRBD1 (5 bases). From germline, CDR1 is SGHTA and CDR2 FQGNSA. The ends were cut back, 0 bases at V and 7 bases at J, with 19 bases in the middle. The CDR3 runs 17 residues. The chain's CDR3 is CASSLAFRGRVFNEQFF. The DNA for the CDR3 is TGTGCCAGCAGCTTAGCGTTTAGGGGCAGGGTATTTAATGAGCAGTTCTTC.

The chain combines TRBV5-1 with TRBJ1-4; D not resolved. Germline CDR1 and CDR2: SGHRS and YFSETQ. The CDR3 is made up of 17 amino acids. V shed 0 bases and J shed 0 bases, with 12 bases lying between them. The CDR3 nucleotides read TGCGCCAGCAGCTTGGAACACGGGAGATCAACTAATGAAAAACTGTTTTTT. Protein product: CASSLEHGRSTNEKLFF.

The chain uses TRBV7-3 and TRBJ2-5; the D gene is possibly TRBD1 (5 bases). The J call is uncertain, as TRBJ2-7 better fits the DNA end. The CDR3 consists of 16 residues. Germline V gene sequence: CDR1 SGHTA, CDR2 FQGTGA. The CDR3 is CASSLNGAELGYEQYF. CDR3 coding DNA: TGTGCCAGCAGCTTAAATGGGGCGGAGTTGGGATACGAGCAGTACTTC.